The present T cell receptor (beta chain) was sequenced within a study of tumor-infiltrating lymphocytes in primary liver carcinoma. As for the study in general: Measuring about 4 to 10 cm across, the tumors were staged as T1-T3 N0M0. Per sample, productive TCRbeta reads numbered roughly 3.5 to 7.13 million, similar across tissue types.

The CDR3 extends over 13 amino acids. Germline V gene sequence: CDR1 SGHDN, CDR2 FVKESK. A note on this clonotype: One end of the junction does not line up with germline, which may come from a read error.

Total RNA amounting to 500 ng was the source from which TCR beta cDNA was made with a constant-region primer. What produced the TCR beta libraries was three nested multiplex PCR rounds using slightly modified ARM-PCR. Two initial PCR rounds of about 11 cycles each paired TRBV1-TRBV30 forward primers with a C-beta reverse primer. TCRdb ran MiXCR on the multiplex PCR reads and lists one entry per CDR3 protein. Among around 330,000 distinct CDR3 sequences listed, 50% to 75% were seen once. Germline DNA was also extracted, while the blood RNA originated from unsorted whole blood. The gene calls are TRBV14 and TRBJ1-1; D gene unclear. This receptor was obtained from a woman under 40 with primary liver carcinoma and hepatitis B virus infection. Sequencing used peripheral blood. The CDR3 DNA reads as TGTGTCAGCAGCTTCGGACGGAGCACTGAAGCTTTCTTT. This encodes CVSSFGRSTEAFF.